Listed below are T cell receptor beta chains from one sample, sequenced in a study of blood T cell repertoires in COVID-19. Data came from immunoSEQ multiplex PCR; TCRdb stores just in-frame clones and leaves some out. The repertoire includes approximately 86,000 clones, 89% of them detected once, and under 10% sits in the top ten. The source material was peripheral blood. The receptors were sampled from a man aged 50 to 59 with acute or convalescent COVID-19. Both conserved end residues are part of each CDR3. Fields, in order: J gene, V gene, D gene, CDR3 protein. A D gene is named only where the DNA matches it firmly.

j_call: TRBJ1-1; v_call: TRBV5-1; d_call: TRBD1; cdr3_aa: CASSLFAGGNTEAFF
j_call: TRBJ2-2; v_call: TRBV21-1; d_call: NA; cdr3_aa: CASSKVEFRGNGELFF
j_call: TRBJ2-2; v_call: TRBV5-6; d_call: TRBD1; cdr3_aa: CASSSQGVYTGELFF
j_call: TRBJ1-1; v_call: TRBV14; d_call: NA; cdr3_aa: CASSQDRVTEAFF
j_call: TRBJ1-1; v_call: TRBV14; d_call: NA; cdr3_aa: CASSQVLGGTEAFF
j_call: TRBJ1-6; v_call: TRBV7-3; d_call: NA; cdr3_aa: CASSYVRNSPLHF
j_call: TRBJ2-2; v_call: TRBV15; d_call: NA; cdr3_aa: CATSRDNGLWTGELFF
j_call: TRBJ1-2; v_call: TRBV28; d_call: NA; cdr3_aa: CASSWGRTPYGYTF
j_call: TRBJ2-2; v_call: TRBV4-2; d_call: NA; cdr3_aa: CASSQDETAANTGELFF
j_call: TRBJ2-6; v_call: TRBV28; d_call: NA; cdr3_aa: CASTPELAGANVLTF
j_call: TRBJ2-3; v_call: TRBV5-4; d_call: TRBD1; cdr3_aa: CASSFPSGQGADTQYF
j_call: TRBJ1-1; v_call: TRBV4-2; d_call: TRBD1; cdr3_aa: CASSLLQGYRTEAFF
j_call: TRBJ1-5; v_call: TRBV2; d_call: NA; cdr3_aa: CASCGPGEHQPQHF
j_call: TRBJ2-1; v_call: TRBV7-6; d_call: NA; cdr3_aa: CASSSRSNEQFF
j_call: TRBJ1-1; v_call: TRBV19; d_call: NA; cdr3_aa: CASIKTQGAEAFF
j_call: TRBJ1-2; v_call: TRBV19; d_call: NA; cdr3_aa: CASSINSGYGYTF
j_call: TRBJ1-2; v_call: TRBV6-1; d_call: NA; cdr3_aa: CASSDQSAGATYGYTF
j_call: TRBJ2-2; v_call: TRBV3-1/TRBV3-2; d_call: NA; cdr3_aa: CASSQGGRQNTGELFF
j_call: TRBJ1-5; v_call: TRBV12-3/TRBV12-4; d_call: NA; cdr3_aa: CASSPGENQPQHF
j_call: TRBJ1-4; v_call: TRBV7-9; d_call: NA; cdr3_aa: CASSLIVSGDEKLFF
j_call: TRBJ2-3; v_call: TRBV7-6; d_call: TRBD2; cdr3_aa: CASSPSGISTDTQYF
j_call: TRBJ1-6; v_call: TRBV15; d_call: NA; cdr3_aa: CATSRDVTGQRFHF
j_call: TRBJ1-2; v_call: TRBV29-1; d_call: NA; cdr3_aa: CSVGEGGNTF
j_call: TRBJ1-2; v_call: TRBV30; d_call: TRBD1; cdr3_aa: CAWRGRDRGLRYTF
j_call: TRBJ2-5; v_call: TRBV10-3; d_call: NA; cdr3_aa: CAISESPGYQETQYF